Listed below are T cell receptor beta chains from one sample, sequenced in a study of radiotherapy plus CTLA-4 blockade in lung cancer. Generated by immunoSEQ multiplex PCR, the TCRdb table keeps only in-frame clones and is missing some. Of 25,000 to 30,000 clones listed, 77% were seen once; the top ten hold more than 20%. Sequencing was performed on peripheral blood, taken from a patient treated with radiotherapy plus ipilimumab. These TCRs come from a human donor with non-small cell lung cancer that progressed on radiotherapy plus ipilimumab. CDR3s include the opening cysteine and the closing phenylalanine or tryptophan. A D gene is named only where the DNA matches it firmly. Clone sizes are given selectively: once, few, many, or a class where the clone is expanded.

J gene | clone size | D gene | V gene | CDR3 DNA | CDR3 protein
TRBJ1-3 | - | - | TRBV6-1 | TGTGCCAGCAGTTCCGCGGGCGGGGCTGGAAACACCATATATTTT | CASSSAGGAGNTIYF
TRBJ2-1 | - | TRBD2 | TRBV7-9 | TGTGCCAGCAGCTTAGCGGTTCTAGCGGGAGGCAATGAGCAGTTCTTC | CASSLAVLAGGNEQFF
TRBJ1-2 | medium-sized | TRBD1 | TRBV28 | TGTGCCAGCAAAGGACAGGGACTCTATGGCTACACCTTC | CASKGQGLYGYTF
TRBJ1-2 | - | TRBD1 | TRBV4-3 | TGCGCCAGCAGCCAAGGGACAGGTGGGGGATCCTATGGCTACACCTTC | CASSQGTGGGSYGYTF
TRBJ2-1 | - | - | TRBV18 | TGTGCCAGCTCACCAGGAGTAGCCTACAATGAGCAGTTCTTC | CASSPGVAYNEQFF
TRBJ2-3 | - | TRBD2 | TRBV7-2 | TGTGCCAGCAGCGAAGGGGTCAGCGGGGGGACTAGCACAGATACGCAGTATTTT | CASSEGVSGGTSTDTQYF
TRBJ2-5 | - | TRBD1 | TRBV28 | TGTGCCAGCAGTTTCGGTATTAAGGGAAGGGGGCTCCTCCGGCGAGAGACCCAGTACTTC | CASSFGIKGRGLLRRETQYF
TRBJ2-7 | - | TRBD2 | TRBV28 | TGTGCCAGCAGTTGGGGACTAGCGGGAGGCTACGAGCAGTACTTC | CASSWGLAGGYEQYF
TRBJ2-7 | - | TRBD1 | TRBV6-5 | TGTGCCAGCAGTTACACGGGACAGGGGCCCTACGAGCAGTACTTC | CASSYTGQGPYEQYF
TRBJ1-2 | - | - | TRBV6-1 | TGTGCCAGTGGGAACTATGGCTACACCTTC | CASGNYGYTF
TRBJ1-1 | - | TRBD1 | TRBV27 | TGTGCCAGCAGTTATGGACAGGGGAACACTGAAGCTTTCTTT | CASSYGQGNTEAFF
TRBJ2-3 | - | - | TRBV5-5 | TGTGCCAGCAGTCCACTAGCTCAAAGCACAGATACGCAGTATTTT | CASSPLAQSTDTQYF
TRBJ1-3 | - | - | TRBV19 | TGTGCCACCTTCGGGAACACCATATATTTT | CATFGNTIYF
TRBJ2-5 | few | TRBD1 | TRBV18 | TGTGCCAGCTCACGAGACAGGGCCGAAGAGACCCAGTACTTC | CASSRDRAEETQYF
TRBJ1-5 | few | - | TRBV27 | TGTGCCAGCAGTTTAAGACACGGGCGGCCCCAGCATTTT | CASSLRHGRPQHF
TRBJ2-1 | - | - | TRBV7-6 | TGTGCCAGCAGCCTACTGGGGAGCTCCTACAATGAGCAGTTCTTC | CASSLLGSSYNEQFF
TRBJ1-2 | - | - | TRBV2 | TGTGCCAGCAGTGAAGCTGGTCAGGGGCCACGGCCCTATGGCTACACCTTC | CASSEAGQGPRPYGYTF
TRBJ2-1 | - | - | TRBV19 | TGTGCCAGTAGTATTAACGGAGCTGGGTCTGGCTACAATGAGCAGTTCTTC | CASSINGAGSGYNEQFF
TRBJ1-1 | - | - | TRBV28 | TGTGCCAGCAGTTTCTCGAACACTGAAGCTTTCTTT | CASSFSNTEAFF
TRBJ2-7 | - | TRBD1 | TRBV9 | TGTGCCAGCAGCGTAGAGACAGGGGCCACCTACGAGCAGTACTTC | CASSVETGATYEQYF
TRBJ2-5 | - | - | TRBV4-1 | TGCGCCAGCAGCCCCGACGCGGGTGAGACCCAGTACTTC | CASSPDAGETQYF